This TCR beta chain was sequenced during a study of beta chain features in type 1 diabetes. Study-level results: Cells expressing TCR highly could be over-represented by cDNA sequencing. The VDJ junctions of type 1 diabetes patients carried fewer insertions and more deletions. Type 1 diabetes patients had moderately but significantly shorter TCRB CDR3s in all four CD4+ subsets.

Details on this clone: Its antigen is still unknown.

CD4+ naive, central memory, regulatory and stem cell-like memory subsets were isolated by sorting on CD45RO/CCR7/CD25/CD127/CD95/CD27. Expressed TCRB transcripts were sequenced after all isolated RNA was converted to cDNA. An average of about 3.5 million reads was obtained for naive, central memory and regulatory T cell samples. Data came from immunoSEQ multiplex PCR; TCRdb stores just in-frame clones and leaves some out. The sample includes around 160,000 clones, approximately 8.8% of them seen just once. CDR1 is MDHEN and CDR2 is SYDVKM in the germline V gene. This CDR3 region has 11 residues. V was pared by 2 bases and J by 12 bases, with 4 bases of the junction left unmatched.

The sample consisted of central memory CD4+ T cells from blood. The rearrangement links TRBV28 to TRBJ2-7, with 7 bases lining up with TRBD2. The TCR sequence derives from a woman between 25 and 40 years old with type 1 diabetes. The chain's CDR3 is CASSLAGVAYF. For the CDR3, the DNA is TGTGCCAGCAGTTTAGCGGGAGTGGCGTACTTC.